The rows below give T cell receptor beta chains drawn from one sample of a study of technical replicates of blood from a few donors. This table comes from immunoSEQ multiplex PCR, and its TCRdb copy is limited to in-frame clones, with some not included. The sample yields about 70,000 clones, around nine tenths seen once. The specimen sequenced was T cells isolated from PBMCs. The receptors here all came from a human donor in good health. Each CDR3 is given with its conserved first and last residue. D genes are given only for firm matches. Where a row states a size, it is once, few, many or the class of an expanded clone; other rows omit it.

size | J | D | V | CDR3 | DNA
. | TRBJ1-4 | TRBD1 | TRBV28 | CASTKQGALIKEKLFF | TGTGCCAGCACTAAACAGGGGGCGCTGATTAAGGAAAAACTGTTTTTT
few | TRBJ1-1 | TRBD1 | TRBV28 | CASSFLGQAMNTEAFF | TGTGCCAGCAGTTTCTTGGGACAGGCCATGAACACTGAAGCTTTCTTT
. | TRBJ2-7 | . | TRBV7-2 | CAPERQVYEQYF | TGTGCCCCCGAGCGACAGGTCTACGAGCAGTACTTC
. | TRBJ2-1 | . | TRBV15 | CATRQDYNEQFF | TGTGCCACCAGACAGGACTACAATGAGCAGTTCTTC
. | TRBJ1-1 | . | TRBV6-5 | CASSRGTSTNTEAFF | TGTGCCAGCAGCCGAGGGACATCGACGAACACTGAAGCTTTCTTT
. | TRBJ2-7 | . | TRBV4-2 | CASSQAESGTYTYEQYF | TGTGCCAGCAGCCAAGCTGAATCCGGGACTTACACCTACGAGCAGTACTTC
. | TRBJ1-5 | TRBD1 | TRBV12-5 | CASGTPDRGGNQPQHF | TGTGCTAGTGGTACACCTGACAGGGGTGGCAATCAGCCCCAGCATTTT
. | TRBJ1-3 | . | TRBV29-1 | CSVVQDSGNTIYF | TGCAGCGTTGTACAGGACTCTGGAAACACCATATATTTT
. | TRBJ2-6 | TRBD1 | TRBV12-5 | CASSLRQGGSGANVLTF | TGTGCTAGTAGTCTCAGACAGGGGGGCTCTGGGGCCAACGTCCTGACTTTC
. | TRBJ2-1 | TRBD2 | TRBV14 | CASSQDAGLAGVNEQFF | TGTGCCAGCAGCCAAGATGCTGGACTAGCGGGAGTGAATGAGCAGTTCTTC
. | TRBJ1-2 | TRBD1 | TRBV6-5 | CASSATGFDYGYTF | TGTGCCAGCAGTGCGACAGGGTTCGACTATGGCTACACCTTC
. | TRBJ1-4 | . | TRBV25-1 | CASSKQDVGKLFF | TGTGCCAGCAGTAAACAGGACGTCGGAAAACTGTTTTTT
. | TRBJ2-7 | . | TRBV5-1 | CASSVQGGQYYEQYF | TGCGCCAGCAGCGTGCAGGGGGGCCAGTACTACGAGCAGTACTTC
. | TRBJ2-1 | TRBD2 | TRBV20-1 | CSAPSGNEQFF | TGCAGTGCTCCTAGCGGTAATGAGCAGTTCTTC
. | TRBJ1-1 | TRBD1 | TRBV4-3 | CASSQDPGQGVGTEAFF | TGCGCCAGCAGCCAAGATCCGGGACAGGGGGTAGGGACTGAAGCTTTCTTT
. | TRBJ1-1 | TRBD1 | TRBV2 | CASSERTGKTEAFF | TGTGCCAGCAGTGAACGGACAGGGAAAACTGAAGCTTTCTTT
once | TRBJ2-1 | . | TRBV6-5 | CASSPGLSGNEQFF | TGTGCCAGCAGCCCTGGACTAAGTGGTAATGAGCAGTTCTTC
. | TRBJ2-7 | TRBD2 | TRBV29-1 | CSVGGGNQYEQYF | TGCAGCGTTGGGGGGGGGAATCAGTACGAGCAGTACTTC
once | TRBJ2-1 | . | TRBV7-6 | CASSLADWSFYNEQFF | TGTGCCAGCAGCTTAGCCGACTGGTCATTCTACAATGAGCAGTTCTTC
. | TRBJ1-5 | . | TRBV5-4 | CASTIQGSNQPQHF | TGTGCCAGCACCATCCAGGGAAGCAATCAGCCCCAGCATTTT
. | TRBJ2-7 | . | TRBV4-1 | CASSQDVYYEQYF | TGCGCCAGCAGCCAAGATGTCTACTACGAGCAGTACTTC
. | TRBJ1-2 | . | TRBV5-1 | CASSLDGVGYTF | TGCGCCAGCAGCTTGGACGGGGTAGGCTACACCTTC